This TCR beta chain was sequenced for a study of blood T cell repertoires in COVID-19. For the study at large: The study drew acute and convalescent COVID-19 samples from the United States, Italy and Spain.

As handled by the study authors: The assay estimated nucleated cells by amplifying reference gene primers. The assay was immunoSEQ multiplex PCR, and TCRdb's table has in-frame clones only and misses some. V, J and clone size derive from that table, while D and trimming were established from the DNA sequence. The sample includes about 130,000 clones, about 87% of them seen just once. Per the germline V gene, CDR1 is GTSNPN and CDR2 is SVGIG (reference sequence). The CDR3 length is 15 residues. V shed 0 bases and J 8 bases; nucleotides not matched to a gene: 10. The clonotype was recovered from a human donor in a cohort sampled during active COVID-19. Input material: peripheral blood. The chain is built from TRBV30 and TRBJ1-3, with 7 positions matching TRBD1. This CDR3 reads CAWSVGGQAGDTIYF. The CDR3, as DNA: TGTGCCTGGAGTGTTGGAGGACAGGCCGGGGACACCATATATTTT.